This T cell receptor beta chain was sequenced for a study of blood T cell repertoires in COVID-19. In the original processing: How many nucleated cells were present was estimated from reference gene primer amplification. The data were produced by immunoSEQ multiplex PCR, yet TCRdb's version contains in-frame clones alone and is incomplete. V, J and clone size were drawn from that table, and D and trimming were deduced from the DNA. This sample has around 57,000 clones, with 90% to 95% found just once. The CDR3 runs to 15 residues. Germline V gene lookup returns CDR1 DFQATT and CDR2 SNEGSKA (reference sequence). The ends lost 3 bases at V and 2 bases at J; junction bases unmatched: 9.

The receptor was isolated from a man aged 50 to 60 with acute or convalescent COVID-19. Specimen: peripheral blood. The chain uses TRBV20-1 and TRBJ2-5; 7 nucleotides match TRBD2. The CDR3 bases are TGCAGTGCTAGTGAAGCGACTAGCCAACAAGAGACCCAGTACTTC. It encodes CSASEATSQQETQYF.